This T cell receptor (beta chain) is drawn from a study of blood T cell repertoires in COVID-19. The table came from immunoSEQ multiplex PCR; TCRdb's copy has only in-frame clones and leaves some out. The sample shows just under 65,000 clones, around 80% of them seen only once. The V gene lost 2 bases and the J gene lost 2 bases, with 7 bases spanning the gap. Germline CDR1 is LNHNV and CDR2 is YYDKDF (reference sequence). This CDR3 spans 13 amino acids. In Seattle, patients joined the study during active infection and were tracked longitudinally. The sequence was collected from a man in his 60s with COVID-19, enrolled during active disease. The sequencing input was peripheral blood. The chain combines TRBV15 with TRBJ2-7, with a weak D call TRBD1 (5 bases). CDR3 nucleotides: TGTGCCACCAGCAGACAGGGCCCCTACGAGCAGTACTTC. Translation: CATSRQGPYEQYF.